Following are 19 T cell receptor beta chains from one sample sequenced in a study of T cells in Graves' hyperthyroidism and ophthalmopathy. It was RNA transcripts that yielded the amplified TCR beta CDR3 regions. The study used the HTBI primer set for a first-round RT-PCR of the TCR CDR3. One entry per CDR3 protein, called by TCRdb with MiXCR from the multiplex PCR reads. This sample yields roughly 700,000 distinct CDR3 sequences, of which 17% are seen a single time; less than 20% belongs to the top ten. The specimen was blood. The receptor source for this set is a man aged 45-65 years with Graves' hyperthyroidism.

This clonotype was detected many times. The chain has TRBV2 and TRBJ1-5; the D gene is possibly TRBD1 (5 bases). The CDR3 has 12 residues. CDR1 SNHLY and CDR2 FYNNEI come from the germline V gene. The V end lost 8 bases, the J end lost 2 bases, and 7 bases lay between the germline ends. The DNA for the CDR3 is TGTGCCAGCTCGACAGGCAATCAGCCCCAGCATTTT. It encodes CASSTGNQPQHF.

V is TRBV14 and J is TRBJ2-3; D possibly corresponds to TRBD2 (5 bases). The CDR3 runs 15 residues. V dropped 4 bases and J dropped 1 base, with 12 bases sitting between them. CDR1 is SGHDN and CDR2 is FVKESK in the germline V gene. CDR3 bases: TGTGCCAGCAGCCCCTCGGGGTTCGGCACAGATACGCAGTATTTT. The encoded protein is CASSPSGFGTDTQYF.

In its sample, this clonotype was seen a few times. The CDR3 loop reads CSAERTGFEQYF. The DNA of the CDR3 is TGCAGTGCGGAAAGGACAGGGTTCGAGCAGTACTTC. The chain joins TRBV20-1 to TRBJ2-7; 8 nucleotides agree with TRBD1. V was pared by 6 bases and J by 6 bases, with 7 bases of the junction left unmatched. The CDR3 has 12 amino acids. Germline CDR1 DFQATT, CDR2 SNEGSKA (reference sequence).

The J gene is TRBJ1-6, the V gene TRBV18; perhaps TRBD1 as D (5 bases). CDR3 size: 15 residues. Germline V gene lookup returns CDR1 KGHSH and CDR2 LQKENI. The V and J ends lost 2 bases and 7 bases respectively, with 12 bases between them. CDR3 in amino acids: CASSPNDSLNSPLHF. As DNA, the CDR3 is TGTGCCAGCTCACCAAACGACAGCCTGAATTCACCCCTCCACTTT.

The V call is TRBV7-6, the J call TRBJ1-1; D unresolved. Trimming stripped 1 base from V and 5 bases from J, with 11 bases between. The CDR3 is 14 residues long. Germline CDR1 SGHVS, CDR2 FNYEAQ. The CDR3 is CASSLEAFLTEAFF. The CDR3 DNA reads TGTGCCAGCAGCTTAGAAGCCTTCTTGACTGAAGCTTTCTTT.

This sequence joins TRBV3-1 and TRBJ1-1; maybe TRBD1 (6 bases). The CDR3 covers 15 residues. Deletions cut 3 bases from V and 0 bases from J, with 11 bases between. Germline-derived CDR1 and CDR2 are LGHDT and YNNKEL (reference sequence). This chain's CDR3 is CASSQGALMNTEAFF. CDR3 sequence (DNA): TGTGCCAGCAGCCAGGGGGCTCTTATGAACACTGAAGCTTTCTTT.

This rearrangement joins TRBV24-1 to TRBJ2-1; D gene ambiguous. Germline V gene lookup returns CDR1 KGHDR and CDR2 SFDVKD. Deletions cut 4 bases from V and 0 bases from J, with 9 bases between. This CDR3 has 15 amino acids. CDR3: CATSERASSYNEQFF. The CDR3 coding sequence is TGTGCCACCAGTGAAAGAGCGAGCTCCTACAATGAGCAGTTCTTC.

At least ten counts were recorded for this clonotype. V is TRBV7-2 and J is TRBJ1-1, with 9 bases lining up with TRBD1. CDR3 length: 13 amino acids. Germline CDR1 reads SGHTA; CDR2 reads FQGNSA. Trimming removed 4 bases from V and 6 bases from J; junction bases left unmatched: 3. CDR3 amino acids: CASSYRQGAEAFF. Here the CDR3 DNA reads TGTGCCAGCAGCTATCGACAGGGGGCTGAAGCTTTCTTT. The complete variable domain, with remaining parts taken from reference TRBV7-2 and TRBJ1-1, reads GAGVSQSPSNKVTEKGKDVELRCDPISGHTALYWYRQSLGQGLEFLIYFQGNSAPDKSGLPSDRFSAERTGGSVSTLTIQRTQQEDSAVYLCASSYRQGAEAFFGQGTRLTVV.

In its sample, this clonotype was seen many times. CDR3 in DNA: TGTGCCAGCAGTCCGACCGGAGCTAACTATGGCTACACCTTC. Protein product: CASSPTGANYGYTF. The chain carries TRBV12-3 or TRBV12-4 and TRBJ1-2, with unresolved D. The V gene lost 5 bases and the J gene lost 0 bases, with 10 bases spanning the gap. The length of the CDR3 is 14 residues.

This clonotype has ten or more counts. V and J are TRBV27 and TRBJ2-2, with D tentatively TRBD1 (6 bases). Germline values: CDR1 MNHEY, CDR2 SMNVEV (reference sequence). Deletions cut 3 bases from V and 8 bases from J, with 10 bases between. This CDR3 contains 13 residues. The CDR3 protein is CASSFRGVGELFF. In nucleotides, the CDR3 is TGTGCCAGCAGTTTCAGGGGCGTGGGGGAGCTGTTTTTT.

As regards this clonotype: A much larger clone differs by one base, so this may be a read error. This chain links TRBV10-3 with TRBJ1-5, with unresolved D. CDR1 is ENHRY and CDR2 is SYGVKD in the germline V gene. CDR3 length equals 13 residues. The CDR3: CAIGEKSNQPQHF. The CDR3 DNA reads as TGTGCCATCGGTGAGAAGAGCAATCAGCCCCAGCATTTT.

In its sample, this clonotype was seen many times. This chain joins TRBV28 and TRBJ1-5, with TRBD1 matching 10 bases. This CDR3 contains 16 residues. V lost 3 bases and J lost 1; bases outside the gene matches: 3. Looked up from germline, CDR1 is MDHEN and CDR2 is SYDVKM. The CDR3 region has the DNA TGTGCCAGCAGTTTGGCGACAGGGGGCAGCAATCAGCCCCAGCATTTT. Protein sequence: CASSLATGGSNQPQHF.

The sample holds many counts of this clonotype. CDR3 sequence (DNA): TGCAGCGTTGTAACTGGGACAGTGCTCTACGAGCAGTACTTC. Protein: CSVVTGTVLYEQYF. The chain carries TRBV29-1 and TRBJ2-7, with 7 bases fitting TRBD1. V shed 4 bases, J shed 3 bases, and the junction held 9 bases outside the gene matches. This CDR3 is 14 amino acids long. From germline, CDR1 is SQVTM and CDR2 ANQGSEA.

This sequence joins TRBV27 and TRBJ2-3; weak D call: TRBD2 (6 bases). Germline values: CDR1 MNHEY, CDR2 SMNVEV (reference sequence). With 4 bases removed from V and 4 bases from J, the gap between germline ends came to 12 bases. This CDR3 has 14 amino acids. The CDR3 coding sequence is TGTGCCAGCAGTTCACGGGAGTCCCCAGATACGCAGTATTTT. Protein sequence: CASSSRESPDTQYF.

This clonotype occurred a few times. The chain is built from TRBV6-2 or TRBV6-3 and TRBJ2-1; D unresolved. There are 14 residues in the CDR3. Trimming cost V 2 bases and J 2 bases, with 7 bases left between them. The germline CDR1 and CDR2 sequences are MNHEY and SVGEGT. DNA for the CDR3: TGTGCCAGCAGTTACCTTGCCCCCTACAATGAGCAGTTCTTC. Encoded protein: CASSYLAPYNEQFF.

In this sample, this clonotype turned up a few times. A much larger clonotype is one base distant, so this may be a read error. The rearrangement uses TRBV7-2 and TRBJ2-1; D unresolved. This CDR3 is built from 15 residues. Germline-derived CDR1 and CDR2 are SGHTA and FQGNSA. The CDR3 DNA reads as TGTGCCAGCAGCTTAGTCGGCGGAACCTACAATGAGCAGCTCTTC. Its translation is CASSLVGGTYNEQLF. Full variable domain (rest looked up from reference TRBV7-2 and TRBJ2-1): GAGVSQSPSNKVTEKGKDVELRCDPISGHTALYWYRQSLGQGLEFLIYFQGNSAPDKSGLPSDRFSAERTGGSVSTLTIQRTQQEDSAVYLCASSLVGGTYNEQLFGPGTRLTVL.

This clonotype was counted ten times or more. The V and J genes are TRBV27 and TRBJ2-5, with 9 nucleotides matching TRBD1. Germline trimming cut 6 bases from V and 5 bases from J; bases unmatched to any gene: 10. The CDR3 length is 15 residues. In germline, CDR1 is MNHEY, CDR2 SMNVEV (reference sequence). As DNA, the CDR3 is TGTGCCAGCAGGCCTGGGACAGGGAGGGGGGAGACCCAGTACTTC. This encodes CASRPGTGRGETQYF.

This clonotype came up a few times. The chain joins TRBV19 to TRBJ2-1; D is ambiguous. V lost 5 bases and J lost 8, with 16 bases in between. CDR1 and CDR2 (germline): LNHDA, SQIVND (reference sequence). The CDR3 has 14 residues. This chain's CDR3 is CASSSRLSLDEQFF. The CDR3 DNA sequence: TGTGCCAGTAGTTCCAGGCTCTCTTTAGATGAGCAGTTCTTC.

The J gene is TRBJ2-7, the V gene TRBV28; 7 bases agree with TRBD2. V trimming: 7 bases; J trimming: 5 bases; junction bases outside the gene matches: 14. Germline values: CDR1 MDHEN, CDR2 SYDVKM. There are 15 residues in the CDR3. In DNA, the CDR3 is TGTGCCAGCAACGGCCGAGGGAGGGGATCCCACGAGCAGTACTTC. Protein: CASNGRGRGSHEQYF.